This T cell receptor beta chain was recorded in a study of shared clonotypes between healthy human individuals. TCRdb's table, derived via immunoSEQ multiplex PCR, lists solely in-frame clones and lacks some. This table holds roughly 2.5 million clones, roughly nine tenths found once. The V and J ends lost 6 bases and 1 base, in that order; junction bases with no gene match: 6. The CDR3 is 15 amino acids. From germline, CDR1 is KGHSH and CDR2 LQKENI. V is TRBV18 and J is TRBJ1-2, with 9 bases fitting TRBD1. Material for sequencing was naive CD4+ T cells sorted from blood. The subset is: CD45RA+ positively selected. The sequence derives from a man aged 18 to 35 in good health. The CDR3: CASSPGQGNNYGYTF. The CDR3, as DNA: TGTGCCAGCTCTCCTGGACAGGGGAATAACTATGGCTACACCTTC.